Here is one T cell receptor (beta chain) with its context. Antigen: not known. The junction does not match germline at one end; this may be a read error. No cell sorting was done before RNA was extracted from the tissue. The normal lung tissue was taken more than 3 cm from the tumor edge. Donors were chemotherapy-naive, newly diagnosed lung cancer surgical patients in China, August–November 2014. The library came from three nested PCR rounds adapted from ARM-PCR protocols. Each CDR3 protein gets one entry after TCRdb re-called the multiplex PCR reads with MiXCR. This table holds tens of thousands of distinct CDR3 sequences, roughly 75% found once. The sample is drawn from a study of tumor and adjacent non-tumor tissue in lung cancer. The CDR3 has 14 amino acids. Per the germline V gene, CDR1 is DFQATT and CDR2 is SNEGSKA (reference sequence). The study's findings and limits: Compared with tumor, normal lung showed significantly lower TCR diversity.

This TCR was sampled from a woman in her forties or fifties with non-small cell lung cancer. This chain uses TRBV20-1 with TRBJ2-7; D may be TRBD1 (7 bases). The sample was distant non-tumor lung tissue. CDR3 bases: TGTAGTACATCGGGCGGGACAGAGTCCTACGAGCAGTACTTC. It encodes CSTSGGTESYEQYF.